These 7 T cell receptor beta chains were sequenced from one sample in a study of blood T cell repertoires in COVID-19. Assay: immunoSEQ multiplex PCR; the TCRdb copy retains only in-frame clones and omits some. The sample contains 150,000 to 200,000 clones, 81% of which appear only once. The source material was peripheral blood. The origin of the receptors is a woman aged 80 or over with COVID-19, enrolled during active disease.

The chain joins TRBV3-1 (or the pseudogene TRBV3-2) to TRBJ2-7; 11 bases are shared with TRBD2. The CDR3 has 14 amino acids. The V segment lost 4 bases and the J segment 4 bases; nucleotides outside the gene matches: 3. Germline CDR1 is LGHDT and CDR2 is YNNKEL (reference sequence). In nucleotides, the CDR3 is TGTGCCAGCAGCCTCGGACTAGCGGGTTACGAGCAGTACTTC. Translated: CASSLGLAGYEQYF.

V is TRBV9 and J is TRBJ2-7; TRBD2 matches 8 bases. Germline V CDR1 and CDR2: SGDLS, YYNGEE. Trimming at V came to 4 bases and at J to 4 bases, leaving 7 bases not matched to a gene. CDR3 length equals 14 residues. The CDR3 bases are TGTGCCAGCAGCCAACGACCGGGGGGGTACGAGCAGTACTTC. Translating it yields CASSQRPGGYEQYF. Full variable domain (remainder filled in from reference TRBV9 and TRBJ2-7): DSGVTQTPKHLITATGQRVTLRCSPRSGDLSVYWYQQSLDQGLQFLIQYYNGEERAKGNILERFSAQQFPDLHSELNLSSLELGDSALYFCASSQRPGGYEQYFGPGTRLTVT.

Note on this clone: The sample holds other DNA sequences that translate to the same CDR3. This chain joins TRBV7-2 and TRBJ2-7, with 7 positions matching TRBD2. Germline lookup yields CDR1 SGHTA and CDR2 FQGNSA. The length of the CDR3 is 14 residues. Trimming cost V 4 bases and J 2 bases; bases outside gene matches: 5. The CDR3 here is CASSSGTIPYEQYF. CDR3 bases: TGTGCCAGCAGCTCAGGGACTATTCCCTACGAGCAGTACTTC.

This chain joins TRBV3-1 (or the pseudogene TRBV3-2) and TRBJ2-2; no reliable D call. The CDR3 covers 13 residues. Germline values: CDR1 LGHDT, CDR2 YNNKEL (reference sequence). Trimming removed 4 bases from V and 7 bases from J, with 10 bases in between. CDR3 coding DNA: TGTGCCAGCAGCCTTCAGGTCAGCGGGGAGCTGTTTTTT. Translation gives CASSLQVSGELFF.

The chain is built from TRBV29-1 and TRBJ2-2; tentatively, D is TRBD1 (5 bases). Trimming removed 1 base from V and 4 bases from J, with 13 bases in between. Germline CDR1 and CDR2: SQVTM and ANQGSEA. The CDR3 consists of 15 residues. As DNA, the CDR3 is TGCAGCGTTGAAGGGGCAGGGCTGGGCACCGGGGAGCTGTTTTTT. The encoded protein is CSVEGAGLGTGELFF.

CDR3 residues: CASSPMTGDTGELFF. The CDR3, as DNA: TGTGCCAGCAGTCCCATGACAGGGGACACCGGGGAGCTGTTTTTT. The chain joins TRBV6-5 to TRBJ2-2; TRBD1 agrees at 8 bases. The V gene end was trimmed by 5 bases and the J gene end by 3 bases; junction bases not matched to a gene: 5. Germline V gene sequence: CDR1 MNHEY, CDR2 SVGAGI. This CDR3 is 15 amino acids long.

V is TRBV7-2 and J is TRBJ2-5, with 8 bases fitting TRBD2. The CDR3 loop spans 16 amino acids. In germline, CDR1 is SGHTA, CDR2 FQGNSA. V shed 5 bases, J shed 4 bases, and the junction held 12 bases outside the gene matches. Here the CDR3 reads CASSAYSRGAVETQYF. For the CDR3, the DNA is TGTGCCAGCAGCGCTTACTCGCGGGGGGCCGTAGAGACCCAGTACTTC.